A selection of T cell receptor beta chains follows, all from one sample in a study of T cell responses to AZD1222 COVID-19 vaccine. Produced via immunoSEQ multiplex PCR; TCRdb's table is partial and in-frame only. This sample has 150,000 or so clones; roughly nine tenths occur once, and the top ten carry 5.1%. The sequencing used peripheral blood, collected on day 0 of AZD1222 vaccination. The receptor source for this set is an adult in good health. The CDR3 runs from the conserved cysteine through the conserved F or W. The order of the fields is V gene, D gene, J gene, clone size, CDR3 protein, CDR3 DNA. D genes are given only for firm matches. Only some rows state a clone size, as once, few, many or a class for expanded clones.

TRBV29-1	.	TRBJ2-7	.	CSVEVQGRAYEQYF	TGCAGCGTTGAAGTCCAAGGGCGCGCGTACGAGCAGTACTTC
TRBV4-2	TRBD2	TRBJ2-7	few	CASSQESPTSGFSYEQYF	TGTGCCAGCAGCCAAGAGTCCCCCACTAGCGGATTCTCCTACGAGCAGTACTTC
TRBV12-3/TRBV12-4	.	TRBJ1-3	.	CASRQNSGNTIYF	TGTGCCAGCAGGCAGAACTCTGGAAACACCATATATTTT
TRBV28	.	TRBJ1-1	.	CASTYRVTTEAFF	TGTGCCAGCACCTATAGGGTAACCACTGAAGCTTTCTTT
TRBV6-5	.	TRBJ1-1	.	CASIIGGSTEAFF	TGTGCCAGCATTATCGGAGGTAGCACTGAAGCTTTCTTT
TRBV6-2/TRBV6-3	TRBD1	TRBJ1-2	.	CASSSRFGQGGYGYTF	TGTGCCAGCAGTTCTCGGTTCGGACAGGGCGGCTATGGCTACACCTTC
TRBV4-3	.	TRBJ1-1	.	CASSQEVGWGKVGFEAFF	TGCGCCAGCAGCCAAGAGGTGGGGTGGGGCAAAGTAGGTTTTGAAGCTTTCTTT
TRBV5-4	TRBD1	TRBJ1-1	once	CASRGTGRNTEAFF	TGTGCCAGCAGAGGGACAGGGCGGAACACTGAAGCTTTCTTT
TRBV3-1/TRBV3-2	.	TRBJ1-5	once	CASSPYGEVQGPQHF	TGTGCCAGCAGCCCCTATGGCGAGGTCCAGGGGCCCCAGCATTTT
TRBV13	.	TRBJ1-1	few	CASSPRTQNTEAFF	TGTGCCAGCAGCCCCAGGACTCAGAACACTGAAGCTTTCTTT
TRBV27	TRBD1	TRBJ1-1	.	CASSDRVRTEAFF	TGTGCCAGCAGCGACAGGGTGAGAACTGAAGCTTTCTTT
TRBV5-1	TRBD1	TRBJ1-6	.	CASSLRGQNNSPLHF	TGCGCCAGCAGCTTGAGGGGACAGAATAATTCACCCCTCCACTTT
TRBV30	.	TRBJ1-1	.	CAWSSSENTEAFF	TGTGCCTGGAGTTCCTCAGAGAACACTGAAGCTTTCTTT
TRBV3-1/TRBV3-2	.	TRBJ1-1	.	CASSQGIRSDTEAFF	TGTGCCAGCAGCCAAGGAATAAGGTCCGACACTGAAGCTTTCTTT
TRBV11-2	.	TRBJ1-1	.	CASSQVRARLAFF	TGTGCCAGCAGCCAAGTCCGGGCAAGGTTGGCTTTCTTT
TRBV7-9	TRBD1	TRBJ2-7	.	CASSAPLGQGIHEQYF	TGTGCCAGCAGCGCCCCGCTGGGACAGGGCATCCACGAGCAGTACTTC
TRBV19	TRBD1	TRBJ1-1	.	CASSKRGTGRAFF	TGTGCCAGTAGTAAGCGCGGGACAGGGCGAGCTTTCTTT
TRBV29-1	.	TRBJ2-7	.	CSVPGTDLYEQYF	TGCAGCGTTCCCGGGACGGACCTTTACGAGCAGTACTTC
TRBV18	.	TRBJ2-6	few	CASSPPNVLTF	TGTGCCAGCTCACCACCGAACGTCCTGACTTTC
TRBV11-1	TRBD1	TRBJ2-7	.	CASSSGTGKDEQYF	TGTGCCAGCAGCTCGGGGACAGGGAAGGACGAGCAGTACTTC
TRBV24-1	.	TRBJ2-5	.	CATSTPGSRETQYF	TGTGCCACCAGCACCCCAGGCTCGCGGGAGACCCAGTACTTC
TRBV2	.	TRBJ1-5	.	CASSDRVRSGRQPQHF	TGTGCCAGCAGTGACCGCGTAAGGTCCGGACGGCAGCCCCAGCATTTT
TRBV7-8	.	TRBJ1-2	.	CASSLNGIYTF	TGTGCCAGCAGCCTAAACGGGATCTACACCTTC
TRBV28	.	TRBJ2-3	.	CASSSRDPRFGTDTQYF	TGTGCCAGCAGTTCCCGGGATCCGAGGTTCGGCACAGATACGCAGTATTTT
TRBV15	TRBD1	TRBJ1-2	.	CATSRDRGFGYGYTF	TGTGCCACCAGCAGAGACAGGGGGTTCGGCTATGGCTACACCTTC
TRBV30	.	TRBJ1-2	.	CAWSVIGNGYTF	TGTGCCTGGAGTGTTATAGGGAATGGCTACACCTTC
TRBV28	TRBD1	TRBJ1-4	once	CAISRTGIEKLFF	TGTGCCATTTCGAGGACAGGGATTGAAAAACTGTTTTTT
TRBV1	.	TRBJ2-6	.	CTSSQGHIGLAGISGANVLTF	TGCACCAGCAGCCAGGGTCACATCGGGCTAGCGGGAATCTCTGGGGCCAACGTCCTGACTTTC